This entry lists 8 T cell receptor beta chains sequenced from one sample in a study of OX40 agonist ivuxolimab in advanced cancers. Preparation of the library involved the immunoSEQ multiplex PCR assay. What TCRdb holds here is the immuneACCESS table cut down to in-frame rearrangements. Part of the clones is not present; checked against another copy, under half of the missing clones reflect an unresolved V gene, and the others are unexplained. The sample profile shows tens of thousands of clones; around 86% of them were found once. In total, the top ten clones hold more than 2.5% of the sample. The starting material was CD4+ or CD8+ T cells sorted from blood, obtained in a trial of the OX40 agonist ivuxolimab. The receptors come from an adult with an advanced solid tumor such as melanoma, head and neck, liver or kidney cancer.

The chain carries TRBV5-4 and TRBJ2-7; 14 bases are a match to TRBD2. Germline lookup yields CDR1 SGHNT and CDR2 YYREEE (reference sequence). V lost 4 bases to trimming and J lost 4 bases; unmatched junction nucleotides: 7. The CDR3 has 16 residues. CDR3 sequence reads: CASSPPGTSGGYEQYF. CDR3 DNA sequence: TGTGCCAGCAGCCCCCCCGGGACTAGCGGGGGATACGAGCAGTACTTC.

V usage is TRBV30 and J usage is TRBJ2-3; TRBD2 is a possible D gene (6 bases). CDR1 is GTSNPN and CDR2 is SVGIG in the germline V gene (reference sequence). This CDR3 region has 13 residues. The V gene lost 2 bases and the J gene lost 3 bases, with 9 bases spanning the gap. The CDR3 protein is CAWSHGGTDTQYF. The CDR3 nucleotides read TGTGCCTGGAGTCACGGGGGTACAGATACGCAGTATTTT.

The rearrangement links TRBV6-1 to TRBJ2-5; weak D call: TRBD2 (6 bases). Germline-derived CDR1 and CDR2 are MNHNS and SASEGT. The CDR3 consists of 14 residues. Trimming stripped 6 bases from V and 1 base from J, with 12 bases between. In DNA form, the CDR3 reads TGTGCCAGCAGGGGGGGTGGGGCCCAAGAGACCCAGTACTTC. Its translation: CASRGGGAQETQYF.

The chain combines TRBV28 with TRBJ2-1, with 12 nucleotides matching TRBD1. J gave up 10 bases and V 2 bases, and 9 bases lay outside the gene matches. CDR3 length equals 16 residues. Germline CDR1 is MDHEN and CDR2 is SYDVKM. The CDR3 DNA sequence: TGTGCCAGCAGTTTAGGTGGGACAGGGGGCCGGGAGGAGCAGTTCTTC. Its translation is CASSLGGTGGREEQFF.

The chain employs TRBV7-2 and TRBJ2-3; D call uncertain. CDR3 length: 15 amino acids. V was trimmed by 2 bases and J by 0 bases, leaving 9 bases between them. Germline CDR1 is SGHTA and CDR2 is FQGNSA. CDR3 residues: CASSLFGLSTDTQYF. The CDR3 DNA sequence: TGTGCCAGCAGCTTATTCGGGCTGAGCACAGATACGCAGTATTTT.

The DNA of the CDR3 is TGTGCCAGCAGCTCCGGCGGGGGGCCATTGACGAGCTACACCTTC. It is translated as CASSSGGGPLTSYTF. The gene calls are TRBV5-4 and TRBJ1-2, with a weak D call TRBD1 (6 bases). Germline CDR1 SGHNT, CDR2 YYREEE (reference sequence). Trimming left V 3 bases short and J 9 bases short, with 21 bases between. The CDR3 is made up of 15 amino acids.

The chain employs TRBV19 and TRBJ1-3; 7 nucleotides line up with TRBD1. Germline loops: CDR1 LNHDA, CDR2 SQIVND (reference sequence). The V gene end was trimmed by 6 bases and the J gene end by 4 bases; junction bases not matched to a gene: 12. The CDR3 spans 16 residues. The CDR3 spells CASRPLGQLVGNTIYF. The CDR3 region has the DNA TGTGCCAGTAGGCCCCTGGGACAGCTTGTCGGAAACACCATATATTTT.

The gene calls are TRBV7-3 and TRBJ1-2; no clear D. V lost 4 bases and J lost 5, with 8 bases in between. CDR1 is SGHTA and CDR2 is FQGTGA in the germline V gene. CDR3 length equals 12 residues. In DNA, the CDR3 is TGTGCCAGCAGCTCAACCGCATATGGCTACACCTTC. This sequence encodes CASSSTAYGYTF.